One sample yielded the 9 T cell receptor beta chains listed below, sequenced in a study of CD8 T cells in ankylosing spondylitis. General observations from the study: A motif in TCR beta, a set of under ten highly homologous variants, appeared characteristic of ankylosing spondylitis blood.

TCRdb re-called the 5' RACE reads through MiXCR, storing one row per CDR3 protein. The sample gives roughly 490,000 distinct CDR3 sequences, about 5.7% of which show up once; under 4.5% is in the top ten. These receptors' targets are unknown. The sample taken for sequencing was blood, either unsorted or a sorted T cell fraction (not recorded which). The receptors come from a male donor with ankylosing spondylitis.

This clonotype appeared a few times. This chain connects TRBV29-1 to TRBJ2-1; D is possibly TRBD1 (6 bases). Trimming took off 0 bases at V and 3 bases at J, with 9 bases between the two ends. Looked up from germline, CDR1 is SQVTM and CDR2 is ANQGSEA. The CDR3 runs to 14 residues. CDR3 residues: CSVEDKDSYNEQFF. In DNA form, the CDR3 reads TGCAGCGTTGAAGACAAGGACAGCTACAATGAGCAGTTCTTC.

This clonotype was observed a handful of times. The gene calls are TRBV3-1 and TRBJ2-2; TRBD2 agrees at 8 bases. The CDR3 runs to 17 residues. With 4 bases clipped from V and 3 bases from J, the junction kept 10 bases outside the gene matches. Germline CDR1 and CDR2: LGHDT and YNNKEL (reference sequence). CDR3 residues: CASSPLTGLEDTGELFF. CDR3 DNA: TGTGCCAGCAGCCCACTAACGGGACTAGAAGACACCGGGGAGCTGTTTTTT.

This clonotype was counted between two and nine times. The CDR3 protein is CASGLAGESYEQYF. DNA of the CDR3: TGTGCCAGCGGACTAGCGGGAGAGTCCTACGAGCAGTACTTC. The chain couples TRBV27 to TRBJ2-7; 13 bases match TRBD2. The CDR3 sequence is 14 residues long. The germline CDR1 and CDR2 sequences are MNHEY and SMNVEV (reference sequence). V shed 8 bases, J shed 1 base, and the junction held 2 bases outside the gene matches.

This clonotype was seen ten or more times. The chain combines TRBV7-2 with TRBJ2-7; the D gene could be TRBD1 or TRBD2 (5 bases each). The CDR3 covers 14 residues. V lost 4 bases, J lost 3 bases, and 13 bases lay in between. In germline, CDR1 is SGHTA, CDR2 FQGNSA. CDR3 DNA: TGTGCCAGCAGCTACCGGGACGGTTTCTACGAGCAGTACTTC. This sequence encodes CASSYRDGFYEQYF.

The chain has TRBV2 and TRBJ2-2, with 7 bases that match TRBD1. Per the germline V gene, CDR1 is SNHLY and CDR2 is FYNNEI. The CDR3 sequence is 16 residues long. Unmatched junction bases numbered 8, after V lost 7 bases and J lost 0 bases. This CDR3 is CASIKPGTANTGELFF. In DNA form, the CDR3 reads TGTGCCAGCATCAAACCCGGGACAGCGAACACCGGGGAGCTGTTTTTT.

The DNA of the CDR3 is TGCGCCAGCAGCCAACCTCGTGGAGGGACGATGAATTCACCCCTCCACTTT. This sequence encodes CASSQPRGGTMNSPLHF. The J gene is TRBJ1-6, the V gene TRBV4-3; a weak D match, TRBD1 (5 bases). The CDR3 is 17 residues long. Trimming shortened V by 2 bases and J by 7 bases, and 18 bases separated the two germline ends. Looked up from germline, CDR1 is LGHNA and CDR2 is YSLEER.

In its sample, this clonotype was seen many times. The rearrangement links TRBV4-2 to TRBJ2-1, with D possibly being TRBD1 or TRBD2 (5 bases each). From germline, CDR1 is LGHNA and CDR2 YNFKEQ. Trimming shortened V by 1 base and J by 4 bases, and 14 bases separated the two germline ends. The CDR3 extends over 16 amino acids. Here the CDR3 reads CASSQGGWGTYNEQFF. CDR3 sequence (DNA): TGTGCCAGCAGCCAAGGAGGGTGGGGCACTTACAATGAGCAGTTCTTC.

The sample holds many counts of this clonotype. The rearrangement links TRBV5-1 to TRBJ2-5, with TRBD2 matching over 7 bases. With V trimmed by 3 bases and J by 2 bases, 16 bases remained unmatched. The CDR3 is made up of 18 amino acids. Germline CDR1 SGHRS, CDR2 YFSETQ. The CDR3 region is CASSSGGLADTIQETQYF. CDR3 coding DNA: TGCGCCAGCAGCTCTGGTGGGCTAGCGGACACCATTCAAGAGACCCAGTACTTC.

Many counts were recorded for this clonotype. The DNA of the CDR3 is TGTGCCAGCAGTTTATGGGCGGCTGAAGCTTTCTTT. The encoded protein is CASSLWAAEAFF. The chain has TRBV12-3 or TRBV12-4 and TRBJ1-1; D gene ambiguous. This CDR3 has 12 amino acids. Trimming left V 2 bases short and J 6 bases short, with 7 bases between.